This TCR beta chain was recovered during a study of blood T cells in healthy people across ages. Then a second PCR, running roughly 7 to 12 cycles, was carried out with a sample-barcoded 5' primer and a J-beta primer mix. Each cDNA molecule received a tag from a template-switch adaptor that had 12 random nucleotides. One entry per CDR3 protein results from TCRdb running MiXCR on the 5' RACE reads. The data hold around 520,000 distinct CDR3 sequences, with approximately 26% observed a single time. Germline CDR1 and CDR2: LGHDT and YNNKEL (reference sequence). V lost 0 bases to trimming and J lost 8 bases, with 10 bases between them. The CDR3 is 13 residues long. These records were also assigned to another study, of T cells of mothers and their children.

The V and J genes are TRBV3-1 and TRBJ1-2; no definite D call. Sequences were obtained from blood. This TCR came from a boy aged 2 to 10 in good health. CDR3 DNA: TGTGCCAGCAGCCAAGAGGCGATCGGGGGCTACACCTTC. Protein sequence: CASSQEAIGGYTF. Full variable domain (missing parts from reference TRBV3-1 and TRBJ1-2): DTAVSQTPKYLVTQMGNDKSIKCEQNLGHDTMYWYKQDSKKFLKIMFSYNNKELIINETVPNRFSPKSPDKAHLNLHINSLELGDSAVYFCASSQEAIGGYTFGSGTRLTVV.